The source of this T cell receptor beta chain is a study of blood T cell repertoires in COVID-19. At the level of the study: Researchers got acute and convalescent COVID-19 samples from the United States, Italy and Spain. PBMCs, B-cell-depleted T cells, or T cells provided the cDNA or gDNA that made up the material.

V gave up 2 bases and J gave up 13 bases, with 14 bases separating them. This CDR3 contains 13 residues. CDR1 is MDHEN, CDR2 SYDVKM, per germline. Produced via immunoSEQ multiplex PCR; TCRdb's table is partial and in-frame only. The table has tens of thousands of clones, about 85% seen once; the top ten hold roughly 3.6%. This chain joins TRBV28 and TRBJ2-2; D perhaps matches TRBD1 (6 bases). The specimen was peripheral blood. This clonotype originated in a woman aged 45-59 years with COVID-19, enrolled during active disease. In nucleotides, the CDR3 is TGTGCCAGCAGTTTAGGTGGGACATCGGGGCTGTTTTTT. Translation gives CASSLGGTSGLFF.